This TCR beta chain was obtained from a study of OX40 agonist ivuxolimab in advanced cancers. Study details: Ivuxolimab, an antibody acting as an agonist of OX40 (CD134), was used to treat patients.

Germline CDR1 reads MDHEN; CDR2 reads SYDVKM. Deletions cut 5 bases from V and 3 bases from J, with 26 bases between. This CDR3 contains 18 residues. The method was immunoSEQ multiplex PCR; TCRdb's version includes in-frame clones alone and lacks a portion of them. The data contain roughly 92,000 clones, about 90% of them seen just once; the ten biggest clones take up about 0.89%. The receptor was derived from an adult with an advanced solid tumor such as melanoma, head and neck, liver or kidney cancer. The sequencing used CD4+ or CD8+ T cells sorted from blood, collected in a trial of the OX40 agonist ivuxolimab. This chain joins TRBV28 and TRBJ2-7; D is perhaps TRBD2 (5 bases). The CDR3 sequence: CASSPPGSVIGPNYEQYF. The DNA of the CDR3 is TGTGCCAGCAGTCCCCCGGGAAGTGTAATCGGACCCAACTACGAGCAGTACTTC.